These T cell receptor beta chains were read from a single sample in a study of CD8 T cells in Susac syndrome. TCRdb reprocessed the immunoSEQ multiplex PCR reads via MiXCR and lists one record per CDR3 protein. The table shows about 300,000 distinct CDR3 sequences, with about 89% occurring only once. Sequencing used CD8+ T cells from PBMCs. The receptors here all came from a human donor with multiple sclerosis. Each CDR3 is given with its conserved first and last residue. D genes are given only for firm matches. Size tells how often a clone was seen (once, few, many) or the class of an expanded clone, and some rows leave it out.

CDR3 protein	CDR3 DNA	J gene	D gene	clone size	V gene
CASSSTGVSSYNEQFF	TGTGCCAGCAGTTCTACAGGGGTCAGCTCCTACAATGAGCAGTTCTTC	TRBJ2-1	TRBD1	.	TRBV2
CASSLQAGFGEQYF	TGTGCCAGCAGTCTCCAAGCGGGCTTCGGCGAGCAGTACTTC	TRBJ2-7	.	.	TRBV27
CASNRGHEQFF	TGCGCCAGCAACAGGGGGCATGAGCAGTTCTTC	TRBJ2-1	TRBD1	.	TRBV4-1
CAWRPGQWDTGELFF	TGTGCCTGGAGGCCGGGACAGTGGGACACCGGGGAGCTGTTTTTT	TRBJ2-2	TRBD1	.	TRBV30
CASCTGDGTEAFF	TGTGCCAGCTGCACAGGGGACGGCACTGAAGCTTTCTTT	TRBJ1-1	TRBD1	.	TRBV2
CASSIYHLDYEQYF	TGTGCCAGCAGCATATACCATCTGGACTACGAGCAGTACTTC	TRBJ2-7	.	.	TRBV6-1
CASSPAGTSASYEQYF	TGTGCCAGCAGCCCAGCCGGGACTAGCGCCTCCTACGAGCAGTACTTC	TRBJ2-7	TRBD2	.	TRBV6-2/TRBV6-3
CSGTGTVNTEAFF	TGCAGCGGCACCGGGACAGTAAACACTGAAGCTTTCTTT	TRBJ1-1	TRBD1	once	TRBV29-1
CASSVAPSSANTGELFF	TGTGCCAGCAGCGTAGCTCCGTCATCCGCTAACACCGGGGAGCTGTTTTTT	TRBJ2-2	.	.	TRBV9
CASSWGSNEQFF	TGCGCCAGCAGCTGGGGAAGCAATGAGCAGTTCTTC	TRBJ2-1	.	.	TRBV4-1
CASSQWDRLYGYTF	TGCGCCAGCAGTCAGTGGGACAGGTTATATGGCTACACCTTC	TRBJ1-2	TRBD1	once	TRBV23-1
CASAAGNQPQHF	TGTGCCAGTGCGGCAGGGAATCAGCCCCAGCATTTT	TRBJ1-5	.	.	TRBV19
CASSDTTNYGYTF	TGCGCCAGCAGTGACACCACTAACTATGGCTACACCTTC	TRBJ1-2	.	once	TRBV10-2
CAWKKQTGEGANVLTF	TGTGCCTGGAAGAAACAAACAGGGGAAGGGGCCAACGTCCTGACTTTC	TRBJ2-6	TRBD1	.	TRBV30
CASSPFTAGINTEAFF	TGTGCCAGCAGCCCCTTTACTGCGGGGATCAACACTGAAGCTTTCTTT	TRBJ1-1	.	.	TRBV5-4
CAISGGEDSFHTGELFF	TGCGCCATCAGCGGTGGGGAGGACAGCTTCCACACCGGGGAGCTGTTTTTT	TRBJ2-2	.	.	TRBV10-1
CSAEEDHGQPQHF	TGCAGTGCCGAGGAAGATCACGGTCAGCCCCAGCATTTT	TRBJ1-5	.	once	TRBV20-1
CASSSDSEGTDTQYF	TGTGCCAGCAGTTCCGACAGTGAGGGCACAGATACGCAGTATTTT	TRBJ2-3	.	.	TRBV12-3/TRBV12-4
CASSSGTWPQFF	TGTGCCAGCAGCTCAGGGACCTGGCCGCAGTTCTTC	TRBJ2-1	.	few	TRBV7-9
CASGTGLFSYEQYF	TGTGCCAGCGGAACGGGTCTCTTCTCCTACGAGCAGTACTTC	TRBJ2-7	.	.	TRBV12-3/TRBV12-4
CASSSTPEGQGDQPQHF	TGTGCCAGCAGTTCTACTCCTGAGGGACAGGGCGATCAGCCCCAGCATTTT	TRBJ1-5	TRBD1	.	TRBV6-2/TRBV6-3
CASSLETYEQYF	TGTGCCAGCAGCTTAGAGACCTACGAGCAGTACTTC	TRBJ2-7	.	.	TRBV7-2